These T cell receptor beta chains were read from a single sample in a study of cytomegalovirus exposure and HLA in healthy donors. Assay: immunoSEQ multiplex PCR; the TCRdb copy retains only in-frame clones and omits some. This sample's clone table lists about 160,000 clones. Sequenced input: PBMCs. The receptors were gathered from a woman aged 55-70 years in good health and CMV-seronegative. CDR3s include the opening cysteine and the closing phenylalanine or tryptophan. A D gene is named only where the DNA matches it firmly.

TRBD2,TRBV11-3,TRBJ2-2,CASSIGLGANTGELFF,TGTGCCAGCAGCATCGGACTAGGCGCGAACACCGGGGAGCTGTTTTTT
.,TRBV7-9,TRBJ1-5,CASTDSSGAGTGQPQHF,TGTGCCAGCACCGACTCATCAGGGGCAGGGACGGGTCAGCCCCAGCATTTT
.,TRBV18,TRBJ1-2,CASSPPGLMYGYTF,TGTGCCAGCTCACCCCCGGGACTGATGTATGGCTACACCTTC
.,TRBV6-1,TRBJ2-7,CASREVQESREQYF,TGTGCCAGCAGAGAAGTTCAGGAATCTCGGGAGCAGTACTTC
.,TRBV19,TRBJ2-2,CASSIQRPGELFF,TGTGCCAGTAGTATTCAGAGGCCCGGGGAGCTGTTCTTT
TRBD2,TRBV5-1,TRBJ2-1,CASSYPGTSGGAGDEQFF,TGCGCCAGCAGCTACCCAGGGACTAGTGGGGGGGCCGGGGATGAGCAGTTCTTC
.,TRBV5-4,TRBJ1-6,CASSLETVSSPLHF,TGTGCCAGCAGCTTGGAGACAGTATCTTCACCCCTCCACTTT
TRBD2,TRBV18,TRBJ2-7,CASSPPGGGNYEQYF,TGTGCCAGCTCACCACCTGGGGGGGGAAACTACGAGCAGTACTTC
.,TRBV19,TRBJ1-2,CASSPMTYGYTF,TGTGCCAGTAGTCCCATGACTTATGGCTACACCTTC
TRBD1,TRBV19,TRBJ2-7,CASSTPDRVYEQYF,TGTGCCAGTAGTACCCCGGACAGGGTCTACGAGCAGTACTTC
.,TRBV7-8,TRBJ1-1,CASRPPRRTEAFF,TGTGCCAGCAGACCTCCGAGGCGCACTGAAGCTTTCTTT
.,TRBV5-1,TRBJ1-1,CASSLAGGGQTEAFF,TGCGCCAGCAGCTTGGCCGGGGGGGGGCAGACTGAAGCTTTCTTT
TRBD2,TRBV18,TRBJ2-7,CASSPSGGPVQYF,TGTGCCAGCTCTCCTAGCGGCGGGCCAGTGCAGTACTTC
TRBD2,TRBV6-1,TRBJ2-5,CASSLRGGETQYF,TGTGCCAGCAGTCTTCGGGGGGGAGAGACCCAGTACTTC
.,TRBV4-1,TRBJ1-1,CASSPTGNTEAFF,TGCGCCAGCAGCCCGACAGGGAACACTGAAGCTTTCTTT
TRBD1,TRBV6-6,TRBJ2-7,CASSNRGYYEQYF,TGTGCCAGCAGCAACAGGGGCTACTACGAGCAGTACTTC
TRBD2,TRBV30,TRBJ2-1,CAWRATLAVAYNEQFF,TGTGCCTGGAGAGCTACACTAGCGGTAGCCTACAATGAGCAGTTCTTC
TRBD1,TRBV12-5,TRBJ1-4,CASGLVLPNRGRLNEKLFF,TGTGCTAGTGGTTTGGTACTACCCAACAGGGGACGGCTTAATGAAAAACTGTTTTTT
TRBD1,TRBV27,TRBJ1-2,CASSLRQGSYGYTF,TGTGCCAGCAGTTTACGACAGGGCTCTTATGGCTACACCTTC
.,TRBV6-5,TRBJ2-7,CASSPGAYEQYF,TGTGCCAGCAGCCCGGGGGCCTACGAGCAGTACTTC
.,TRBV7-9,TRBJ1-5,CASSLATGLNQPQHF,TGTGCCAGCAGCTTAGCGACAGGCCTCAATCAGCCCCAGCATTTT
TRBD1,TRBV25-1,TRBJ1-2,CASSRDRAAGYTF,TGTGCCAGCAGCCGGGACAGGGCGGCCGGCTACACCTTC
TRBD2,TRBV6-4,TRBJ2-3,CASSADGGSGTQYF,TGTGCCAGCTCCGCCGACGGGGGGTCAGGTACGCAGTATTTT
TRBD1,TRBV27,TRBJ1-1,CASRPTGGNTEAFF,TGTGCCAGCAGACCGACAGGGGGGAACACTGAAGCTTTCTTT
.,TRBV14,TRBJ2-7,CASSLGTPSYEQYF,TGTGCCAGCAGCCTCGGGACTCCATCCTACGAGCAGTACTTC
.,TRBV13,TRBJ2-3,CASKTGRTDTQYF,TGTGCCAGCAAAACAGGACGAACAGATACGCAGTATTTT
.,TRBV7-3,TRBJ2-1,CASSLIGQYNEQFF,TGTGCCAGCAGCTTAATTGGACAGTACAATGAGCAGTTCTTC
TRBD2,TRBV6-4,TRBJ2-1,CASSGGVAGTNEQFF,TGTGCCAGCAGTGGGGGGGTAGCGGGTACAAATGAGCAGTTCTTC
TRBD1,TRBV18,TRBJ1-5,CASSPGQGGGNQPQHF,TGTGCCAGCTCACCAGGACAGGGAGGGGGCAATCAGCCCCAGCATTTT
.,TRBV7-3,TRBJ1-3,CASSLSGGVSGNTIYF,TGTGCCAGCAGCTTATCCGGGGGGGTCTCTGGAAACACCATATATTTT
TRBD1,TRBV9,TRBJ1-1,CASSHGTGANTEAFF,TGTGCCAGCAGTCACGGGACAGGGGCGAACACTGAAGCTTTCTTT
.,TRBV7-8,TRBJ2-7,CASSRERGYEQYF,TGTGCCAGCAGTAGGGAGCGAGGATACGAGCAGTACTTC
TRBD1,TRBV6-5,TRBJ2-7,CASSYGSSGGSYEQYF,TGTGCCAGCAGTTACGGCAGCTCAGGGGGATCCTACGAGCAGTACTTC
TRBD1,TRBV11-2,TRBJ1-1,CASSTDRGSQRTEAFF,TGTGCCAGCAGTACCGACAGGGGCTCCCAGAGAACTGAAGCTTTCTTT
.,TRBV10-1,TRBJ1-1,CASSKTAMNTEAFF,TGCGCCAGCTCCAAGACAGCTATGAACACTGAAGCTTTCTTT
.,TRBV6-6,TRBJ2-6,CASSYSRGSGANVLTF,TGTGCCAGCAGTTACTCCAGGGGCTCTGGGGCCAACGTCCTGACTTTC
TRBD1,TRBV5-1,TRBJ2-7,CASSLPSTGGSGEQYF,TGCGCCAGCAGCCTCCCAAGTACAGGGGGCAGCGGAGAGCAGTACTTC
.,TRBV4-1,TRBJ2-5,CASSHPGRTIQETQYF,TGCGCCAGCAGCCACCCAGGACGGACAATACAAGAGACCCAGTACTTC
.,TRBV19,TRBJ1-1,CASKSWPEVDRGMNTEAFF,TGTGCCAGTAAATCCTGGCCCGAGGTTGATCGGGGGATGAACACTGAAGCTTTCTTT
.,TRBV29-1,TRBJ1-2,CSVEGGTNYGYTF,TGCAGCGTTGAGGGGGGGACTAACTATGGCTACACCTTC
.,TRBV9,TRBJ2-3,CASSPSTDTQYF,TGTGCCAGCAGCCCAAGCACAGATACGCAGTATTTT
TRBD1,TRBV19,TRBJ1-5,CASRGQGNQPQHF,TGTGCCAGTCGCGGACAGGGGAATCAGCCCCAGCATTTT
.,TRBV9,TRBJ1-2,CASSVVEGYGYGYTF,TGTGCCAGCAGCGTAGTGGAGGGGTACGGCTATGGCTACACCTTC
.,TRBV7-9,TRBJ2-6,CASDEGLAGANVLTF,TGTGCCAGCGACGAGGGTTTGGCCGGGGCCAACGTCCTGACTTTC
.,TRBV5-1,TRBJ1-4,CASSLDRRVATNEKLFF,TGCGCCAGCAGCTTGGACAGGCGAGTTGCAACTAATGAAAAACTGTTTTTT
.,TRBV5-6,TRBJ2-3,CASSLEQGTDTQYF,TGTGCCAGCAGCTTGGAACAGGGCACAGATACGCAGTATTTT
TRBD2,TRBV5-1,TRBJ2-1,CASSWGTSGSIFF,TGCGCCAGCAGCTGGGGGACTAGCGGGAGTATATTCTTC
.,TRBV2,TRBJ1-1,CASVVDRNTEAFF,TGTGCCAGCGTGGTTGACAGGAACACTGAAGCTTTCTTT
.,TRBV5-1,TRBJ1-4,CASSLGQTTNEKLFF,TGCGCCAGCAGCTTGGGGCAGACAACTAATGAAAAACTGTTTTTT
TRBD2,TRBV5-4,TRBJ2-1,CASSPSGSRYAEQFF,TGTGCCAGCAGCCCTAGCGGGAGTAGGTATGCGGAGCAGTTCTTC
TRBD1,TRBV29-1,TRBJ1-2,CSAGDSFYGYTF,TGCAGCGCCGGGGACAGTTTCTATGGCTACACCTTC
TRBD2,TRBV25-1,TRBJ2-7,CASSQITSGSAYEQYF,TGTGCCAGCAGCCAAATCACTAGCGGGAGCGCCTACGAGCAGTACTTC
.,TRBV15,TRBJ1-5,CATSRDTGTTSDQPQHF,TGTGCCACCAGCAGAGACACCGGGACAACCAGTGATCAGCCCCAGCATTTT